The next 10 T cell receptor beta chains were all read from a single sample in a study of CD8+CD57+ T cells in acquired aplastic anemia. Genomic DNA acted as the template from which TCR beta VDJ combination and CDR3 sequence profiling were carried out. Via MiXCR, TCRdb re-called the reads, giving one row per CDR3 protein. This table has 350,000 to 450,000 distinct CDR3 sequences, 60% to 80% appearing once. The sequenced sample was sorted CD4+, CD8+, or CD8+CD57+ T cells (not recorded which) from PBMCs. These receptors were taken from a human donor in good health, serving as a control.

The chain employs TRBV5-1 and TRBJ1-2; 8 bases are a match to TRBD1. Trimming cost V 4 bases and J 2 bases; bases outside gene matches: 7. The CDR3 totals 15 residues. Germline V CDR1 and CDR2: SGHRS, YFSETQ. The CDR3 DNA reads as TGCGCCAGCAGCGCAGGTCAGGGGGCCAACTATGGCTACACCTTC. Amino acids: CASSAGQGANYGYTF.

The table lists this clonotype with a few counts. The chain joins TRBV20-1 to TRBJ1-1; D unclear. The CDR3 runs to 15 residues. Germline CDR1 reads DFQATT; CDR2 reads SNEGSKA (reference sequence). Trimming removed 4 bases at V and 12 bases at J, with 27 bases between. The CDR3 DNA reads as TGCAGTGCTATGAGGGTCCTGTCTTGGTTCGGCAGGACTTTCTTT. Translated: CSAMRVLSWFGRTFF.

A single count supports this clonotype. The chain couples TRBV7-2 to TRBJ2-7; 10 nucleotides agree with TRBD1. V shed 1 base, J shed 5 bases, and the junction held 5 bases outside the gene matches. Germline CDR1 and CDR2: SGHTA and FQGNSA. This CDR3 region has 15 residues. Here the CDR3 DNA reads TGTGCCAGCAGCTTAGAGACAGGGGGCCGTGACGAGCAGTACTTC. Encoded protein: CASSLETGGRDEQYF.

This chain links TRBV20-1 with TRBJ1-2, with 12 bases identical to TRBD1. Per germline, CDR1 DFQATT and CDR2 SNEGSKA (reference sequence). The CDR3 totals 15 residues. V lost 5 bases to trimming and J lost 7 bases; unmatched junction nucleotides: 11. This chain's CDR3 is CSAGTGGTGIGGYTF. CDR3 sequence (DNA): TGCAGTGCTGGGACAGGGGGCACAGGTATTGGTGGCTACACCTTC.

This clonotype was observed once. The chain has TRBV19 and TRBJ1-1; no definite D call. The ends were cut back, 6 bases at V and 4 bases at J, with 12 bases in the middle. CDR3 length: 13 residues. The germline V gene has CDR1 LNHDA and CDR2 SQIVND (reference sequence). The CDR3 DNA reads TGTGCCAGTAGCGCTGAAATGAGCACTGAAGCTTTCTTT. Translation: CASSAEMSTEAFF.

This clonotype came up once. At one end the junction does not follow the germline gene, possibly because of a read error. The V and J genes are TRBV6-5 and TRBJ2-7, with 10 bases aligning to TRBD1. The CDR3 consists of 15 residues. Germline V gene lookup returns CDR1 MNHEY and CDR2 SVGAGI. In DNA, the CDR3 is TGTGCCAGCAGCGCCGGGACAGGGGTCTCCTGCGAGCAGTACTTC. Protein: CASSAGTGVSCEQYF.

The rearrangement links TRBV29-1 to TRBJ2-2, with D perhaps TRBD2 (8 bases). The CDR3 runs to 16 residues. CDR1 and CDR2 (germline): SQVTM, ANQGSEA. V lost 8 bases, J lost 4 bases, and 23 bases lay in between. CDR3 amino acids: CSSRRRGSGGTGELFF. The CDR3 DNA sequence: TGCAGCAGTAGGCGCAGGGGGAGCGGGGGCACCGGGGAGCTGTTTTTT.

V and J are TRBV11-1 and TRBJ2-1; 11 nucleotides align to TRBD1. Per the germline V gene, CDR1 is SGHAT and CDR2 is FQDESV (reference sequence). V dropped 1 base and J dropped 6; count of bases not matched to a gene: 5. CDR3 length equals 16 residues. The CDR3 here is CASSLEGQGEGNEQFF. CDR3 DNA: TGTGCCAGCAGCTTAGAGGGACAGGGGGAGGGCAATGAGCAGTTCTTC.

Ten or more counts support this clonotype. The CDR3 protein is CASSENPNRGYSPLHF. As DNA, the CDR3 is TGTGCCAGCAGTGAAAATCCCAACAGGGGCTATTCACCCCTCCACTTT. V gene TRBV6-1 combines with J gene TRBJ1-6; TRBD1 matches 7 bases. V was clipped by 2 bases and J by 8 bases; unmatched bases: 9. The CDR3 covers 16 residues. Germline V CDR1 and CDR2: MNHNS, SASEGT.

V gene TRBV4-3 combines with J gene TRBJ1-1, with 9 bases lining up with TRBD1. J gave up 3 bases and V 9 bases, and 5 bases lay outside the gene matches. The germline V gene has CDR1 LGHNA and CDR2 YSLEER. The CDR3 contains 13 residues. Written as DNA, the CDR3 is TGCGCCAGGAGGGACAGGGCTGACACTGAAGCTTTCTTT. Its protein product is CARRDRADTEAFF.